A selection of T cell receptor beta chains follows, all from one sample in a study of cytomegalovirus exposure and HLA in healthy donors. Profiling relied on immunoSEQ multiplex PCR, and the TCRdb table lists in-frame clones only, not all of them. This repertoire shows fewer than 200,000 clones, 73% found once; its top ten account for under 5.5%. The specimen was PBMCs. The receptors were sampled from a woman younger than 35 in good health and CMV-seropositive. Each CDR3 is given with its conserved first and last residue. Each record gives: D gene, J gene, clone size, V gene, CDR3 protein, CDR3 DNA. A D gene is named only where the DNA matches it firmly. The listing skips clone size in some rows; elsewhere it reads once, few, many or a size class.

NA | TRBJ1-2 | few | TRBV27 | CASSPLPPGVYGYTF | TGTGCCAGCAGCCCTCTCCCCCCCGGGGTCTATGGCTACACCTTC
NA | TRBJ2-1 | NA | TRBV10-3 | CAISHGEFNEQFF | TGTGCCATCAGTCACGGGGAGTTCAATGAGCAGTTCTTC
TRBD1 | TRBJ2-2 | few | TRBV18 | CASSRGQGNTGELFF | TGTGCCAGCTCACGGGGACAGGGGAACACCGGGGAGCTGTTTTTT
TRBD1 | TRBJ1-1 | NA | TRBV7-2 | CASSSTGGFTEAFF | TGTGCCAGCAGCTCGACAGGGGGATTTACTGAAGCTTTCTTT
TRBD2 | TRBJ2-1 | NA | TRBV30 | CAWSVTSGGRDEQFF | TGTGCCTGGAGTGTTACTAGCGGGGGTCGGGATGAGCAGTTCTTC
NA | TRBJ1-4 | NA | TRBV5-6 | CASSQGGDEKLFF | TGTGCCAGCTCACAGGGTGGGGATGAAAAACTGTTTTTT
TRBD1 | TRBJ2-7 | NA | TRBV5-6 | CASSFDSQGAPYEQYF | TGTGCCAGCAGCTTTGATAGTCAGGGGGCACCCTACGAGCAGTACTTC
NA | TRBJ1-2 | few | TRBV4-3 | CASSQVGPYGYTF | TGCGCCAGCAGCCAAGTTGGGCCTTATGGCTACACCTTC
NA | TRBJ2-1 | NA | TRBV6-6 | CASSWRAGYNEQFF | TGTGCCAGCAGTTGGCGCGCGGGGTACAATGAGCAGTTCTTC
TRBD2 | TRBJ2-3 | medium-sized | TRBV7-2 | CASSRPLAGGSDTQYF | TGTGCCAGCAGCCGTCCCCTAGCGGGGGGGTCAGATACGCAGTATTTT
TRBD1 | TRBJ2-1 | few | TRBV11-3 | CASSYRQGAYNEQFF | TGTGCCAGCAGCTACCGACAGGGGGCTTACAATGAGCAGTTCTTC
TRBD1 | TRBJ2-7 | NA | TRBV4-2 | CASSPRGTGAAYEQYF | TGTGCCAGCAGCCCCAGAGGGACAGGGGCGGCCTACGAGCAGTACTTC
TRBD1 | TRBJ1-4 | NA | TRBV6-7 | CAPPDRAEKLFF | TGTGCCCCTCCGGACAGGGCTGAAAAACTGTTTTTT